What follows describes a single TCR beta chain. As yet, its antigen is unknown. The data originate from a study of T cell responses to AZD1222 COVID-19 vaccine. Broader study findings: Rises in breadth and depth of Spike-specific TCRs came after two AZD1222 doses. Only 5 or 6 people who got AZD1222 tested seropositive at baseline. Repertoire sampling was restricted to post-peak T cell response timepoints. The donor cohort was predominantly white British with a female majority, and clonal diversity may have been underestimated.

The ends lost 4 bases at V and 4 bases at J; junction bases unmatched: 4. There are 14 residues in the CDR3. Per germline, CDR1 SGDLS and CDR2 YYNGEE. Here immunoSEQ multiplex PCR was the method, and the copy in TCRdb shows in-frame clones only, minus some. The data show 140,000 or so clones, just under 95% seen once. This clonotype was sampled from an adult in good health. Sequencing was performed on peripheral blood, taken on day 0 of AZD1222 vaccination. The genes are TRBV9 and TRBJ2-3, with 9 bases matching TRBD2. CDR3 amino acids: CASSPWTSADTQYF. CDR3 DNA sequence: TGTGCCAGCAGCCCCTGGACTAGCGCAGATACGCAGTATTTT.